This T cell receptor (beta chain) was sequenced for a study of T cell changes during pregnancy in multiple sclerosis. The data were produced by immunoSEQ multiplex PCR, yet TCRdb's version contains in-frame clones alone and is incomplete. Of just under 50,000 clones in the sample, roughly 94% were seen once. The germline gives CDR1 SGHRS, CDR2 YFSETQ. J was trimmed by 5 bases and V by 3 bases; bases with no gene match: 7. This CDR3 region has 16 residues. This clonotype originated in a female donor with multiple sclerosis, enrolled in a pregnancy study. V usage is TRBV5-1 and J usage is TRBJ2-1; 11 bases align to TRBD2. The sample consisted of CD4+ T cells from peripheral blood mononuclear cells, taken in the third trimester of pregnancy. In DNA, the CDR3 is TGCGCCAGCAGCTGGACCGGGACTAGCGGTCACAATGAGCAGTTCTTC. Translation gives CASSWTGTSGHNEQFF.